Listed below are T cell receptor beta chains from one sample, sequenced in a study of blood T cell repertoires in COVID-19. Produced via immunoSEQ multiplex PCR; TCRdb's table is partial and in-frame only. The sample contains 200,000 to 250,000 clones, 70% to 90% of which appear only once. Sample: PBMCs or T cells enriched from blood (not recorded which). Receptors originate from a man aged 25-45 years who had recovered from COVID-19. CDR3s include the opening cysteine and the closing phenylalanine or tryptophan. Fields, in order: J gene, clone size, D gene, V gene, CDR3 protein, CDR3 DNA. D genes are given only for firm matches. Size is omitted from some rows. Given values are once, few, many or a class for expanded clones.

TRBJ2-3,-,TRBD2,TRBV20-1,CSASSPEAGLSSTDTQYF,TGCAGTGCTAGTTCGCCCGAAGCGGGACTTTCTAGCACAGATACGCAGTATTTT
TRBJ2-5,-,TRBD1,TRBV5-1,CASSLAPQGAGETQYF,TGCGCCAGCAGCTTGGCCCCTCAGGGGGCGGGAGAGACCCAGTACTTC
TRBJ1-4,once,-,TRBV6-5,CASSRLIPGEKLFF,TGTGCCAGCAGTAGACTTATACCGGGGGAAAAACTGTTTTTT
TRBJ2-2,-,-,TRBV19,CASSTSDKFTGELFF,TGTGCCAGTAGTACCTCCGACAAATTCACCGGGGAGCTGTTTTTT
TRBJ2-5,-,-,TRBV30,CAWARRQETQYF,TGTGCCTGGGCAAGGCGGCAAGAGACCCAGTACTTC
TRBJ2-1,-,-,TRBV5-8,CASSFKGPVNEQFF,TGTGCCAGCAGCTTTAAGGGGCCGGTCAATGAGCAGTTCTTC
TRBJ2-7,-,TRBD2,TRBV6-6,CASTQSSGSYEQYF,TGTGCCAGCACCCAAAGTAGCGGGTCGTACGAGCAGTACTTC
TRBJ2-6,-,-,TRBV7-3,CASSLTKPTEGVSGANVLTF,TGTGCCAGCAGCTTAACTAAACCAACGGAGGGAGTATCTGGGGCCAACGTCCTGACTTTC
TRBJ2-7,-,-,TRBV19,CASSIGSVSYEQYF,TGTGCCAGTAGTATAGGCAGCGTATCCTACGAGCAGTACTTC
TRBJ2-4,-,TRBD1,TRBV7-2,CASSRQGLNIQYF,TGTGCCAGCAGCAGACAGGGGTTAAACATTCAGTACTTC
TRBJ2-5,-,-,TRBV9,CASSPRAGKETQYF,TGTGCCAGCAGCCCACGGGCGGGAAAAGAGACCCAGTACTTC
TRBJ1-3,-,-,TRBV4-1,CASSPTGPGNTIYF,TGCGCCAGCAGCCCCACAGGGCCTGGAAACACCATATATTTT
TRBJ2-7,-,TRBD1,TRBV11-3,CASSLETSGTGYGEQYF,TGTGCCAGCAGCTTAGAGACCTCCGGGACAGGGTACGGCGAGCAGTACTTC
TRBJ1-1,-,-,TRBV19,CASSIHRANTEAFF,TGTGCCAGTAGTATTCACAGGGCGAACACTGAAGCTTTCTTT
TRBJ2-1,-,-,TRBV2,CASSARTLYNEQFF,TGTGCCAGCAGTGCCAGGACACTCTACAATGAGCAGTTCTTC
TRBJ1-5,-,-,TRBV6-5,CASSSLGQGNQPQHF,TGTGCCAGCAGTTCCCTCGGGCAGGGAAATCAGCCCCAGCATTTT
TRBJ1-4,-,TRBD1,TRBV7-2,CASSPRTGTKLFF,TGTGCCAGCAGCCCACGGACAGGGACGAAACTGTTTTTT
TRBJ2-7,-,-,TRBV21-1,CASCTRLAGAREQYF,TGTGCCAGCTGCACAAGACTAGCGGGGGCGCGGGAGCAGTACTTC
TRBJ2-1,-,TRBD1,TRBV19,CASKSTGVIGEQFF,TGTGCCAGTAAATCGACAGGGGTAATTGGTGAGCAGTTCTTC
TRBJ2-3,-,-,TRBV5-1,CASSPQGEGGTDTQYF,TGCGCCAGCAGCCCACAAGGAGAGGGAGGCACAGATACGCAGTATTTT
TRBJ1-2,once,-,TRBV11-2,CASSSLRRLGYTF,TGTGCCAGCAGCTCCCTCCGGCGGCTGGGCTACACCTTC
TRBJ1-6,once,TRBD1,TRBV27,CASSLYGFVPTGFSGIRGNSPLHF,TGTGCCAGCAGTTTATATGGTTTTGTCCCGACAGGGTTTTCGGGCATTCGGGGGAATTCACCCCTCCACTTT
TRBJ1-4,-,-,TRBV30,CAWAGIDEKLFF,TGTGCCTGGGCAGGGATCGATGAAAAACTGTTTTTT
TRBJ1-2,-,TRBD1,TRBV7-9,CASSKDRRYGYTF,TGTGCCAGCAGCAAGGACAGGCGGTATGGCTACACCTTC
TRBJ1-4,-,TRBD1,TRBV9,CASSVEGAGEKLFF,TGTGCCAGCAGCGTGGAGGGGGCAGGAGAAAAACTGTTTTTT
TRBJ1-4,-,TRBD1,TRBV4-3,CASSHGTGPEKLFF,TGCGCCAGCAGCCACGGGACAGGGCCCGAAAAACTGTTTTTT
TRBJ1-5,-,-,TRBV27,CASRQGGNQPQHF,TGTGCCAGCAGACAGGGTGGCAATCAGCCCCAGCATTTT
TRBJ2-7,-,TRBD2,TRBV2,CASSGDYEVTYEQYF,TGTGCCAGCAGTGGGGACTACGAGGTTACCTACGAGCAGTACTTC
TRBJ1-5,-,TRBD1,TRBV30,CAWSARGGRNQPQHF,TGTGCCTGGAGTGCACGAGGGGGCCGGAATCAGCCCCAGCATTTT
TRBJ2-5,-,-,TRBV19,CASSPQGSSGGTQYF,TGTGCCAGTAGTCCTCAGGGGTCATCGGGTGGGACCCAGTACTTC
TRBJ2-1,once,-,TRBV9,CASSSGGGGPLPGEQFF,TGTGCCAGCAGCTCCGGCGGGGGCGGTCCTCTTCCAGGGGAGCAGTTCTTC
TRBJ1-2,-,-,TRBV29-1,CSVGEGRGYTF,TGCAGCGTTGGGGAGGGGCGGGGCTACACCTTC
TRBJ2-1,-,-,TRBV2,CASTLTGYNEQFF,TGTGCCAGCACTCTTACGGGCTACAATGAGCAGTTCTTC
TRBJ2-3,once,TRBD2,TRBV5-4,CASSLGLAGVTDTQYF,TGTGCCAGCAGCCTAGGACTAGCGGGGGTCACAGATACGCAGTATTTT
TRBJ1-6,-,TRBD1,TRBV4-1,CASSQSSRTGWGSPLHF,TGCGCCAGCAGCCAAAGCTCTCGGACAGGGTGGGGTTCACCCCTCCACTTT
TRBJ1-2,-,TRBD1,TRBV6-5,CASNGQGVGYTF,TGTGCCAGCAATGGACAGGGGGTTGGCTACACCTTC
TRBJ1-1,-,-,TRBV6-5,CASSYSGPGVTEAFF,TGTGCCAGCAGTTACTCGGGGCCAGGGGTCACTGAAGCTTTCTTT
TRBJ2-1,-,-,TRBV29-1,CSVEGTGGAEQFF,TGCAGCGTTGAAGGAACTGGTGGGGCAGAGCAGTTCTTC
TRBJ1-5,-,-,TRBV19,CASSTRPGGLTQPQHF,TGTGCCAGTAGTACCCGACCGGGGGGCTTAACTCAGCCCCAGCATTTT
TRBJ2-2,-,TRBD1,TRBV7-2,CASSRDSNTGELFF,TGTGCCAGCAGCCGGGACAGCAACACCGGGGAGCTGTTTTTT
TRBJ2-1,-,TRBD1,TRBV4-1,CASSRGQGRNEQFF,TGCGCCAGCAGCCGGGGACAGGGTAGGAATGAGCAGTTCTTC
TRBJ2-1,-,TRBD2,TRBV27,CASSITGTSGSFMLHEQFF,TGTGCCAGCAGTATTACCGGGACTAGCGGGAGTTTCATGCTCCATGAGCAGTTCTTC
TRBJ1-5,-,-,TRBV5-6,CASSYRTASNQPQHF,TGTGCCAGCAGCTACCGGACAGCTAGCAATCAGCCCCAGCATTTT
TRBJ2-3,once,-,TRBV11-3,CASSLGGFTDTQYF,TGTGCCAGCAGCTTAGGCGGATTTACCGATACGCAGTATTTT
TRBJ1-1,-,-,TRBV21-1,CASSKVSPGQGRPGEAFF,TGTGCCAGCAGCAAAGTCTCACCGGGACAGGGACGTCCCGGTGAAGCTTTCTTT
TRBJ2-1,-,-,TRBV10-2,CASSAGQPNEQFF,TGCGCCAGCAGCGCCGGACAGCCCAATGAGCAGTTCTTC
TRBJ2-2,once,-,TRBV3-1/TRBV3-2,CASSPLANTGELFF,TGTGCCAGCAGCCCACTCGCGAACACCGGGGAGCTGTTTTTT
TRBJ2-7,-,-,TRBV30,CAWSGSGAYEQYF,TGTGCCTGGAGTGGTAGCGGAGCCTACGAGCAGTACTTC
TRBJ2-3,-,TRBD2,TRBV10-2,CASSEAGGAGGPRDTQYF,TGCGCCAGCAGTGAGGCGGGGGGGGCGGGGGGGCCCCGAGATACGCAGTATTTT
TRBJ2-1,-,TRBD2,TRBV3-1/TRBV3-2,CASSLGRGVFF,TGTGCCAGCAGCCTCGGGAGGGGGGTGTTCTTC
TRBJ2-1,-,TRBD2,TRBV11-2,CASSWGGLRNNEQFF,TGTGCCAGCAGCTGGGGGGGACTTAGGAACAATGAGCAGTTCTTC